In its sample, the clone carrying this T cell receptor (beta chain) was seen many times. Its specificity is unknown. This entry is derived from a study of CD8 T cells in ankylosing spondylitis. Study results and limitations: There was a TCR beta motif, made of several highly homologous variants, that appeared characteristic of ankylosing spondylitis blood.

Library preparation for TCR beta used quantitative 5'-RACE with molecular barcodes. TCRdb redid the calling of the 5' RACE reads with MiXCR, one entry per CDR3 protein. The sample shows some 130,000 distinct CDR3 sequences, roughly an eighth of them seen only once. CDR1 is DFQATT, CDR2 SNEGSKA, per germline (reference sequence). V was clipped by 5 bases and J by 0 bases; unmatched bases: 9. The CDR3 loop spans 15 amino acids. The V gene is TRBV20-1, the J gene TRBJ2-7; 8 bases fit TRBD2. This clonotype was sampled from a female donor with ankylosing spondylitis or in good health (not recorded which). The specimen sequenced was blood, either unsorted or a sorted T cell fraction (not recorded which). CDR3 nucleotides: TGCAGTGCTTCCCCACTAGCGGCAAGCTCCTACGAGCAGTACTTC. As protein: CSASPLAASSYEQYF.